This entry describes one T cell receptor beta chain. Sequenced by immunoSEQ multiplex PCR; TCRdb stores in-frame clones only, minus some. The table includes more than 2 million clones, 85% to 95% detected once. The data are from a study of shared clonotypes between healthy human individuals. This TCR derives from a man between 18 and 29 years old in good health. The sequenced material came from naive CD4+ T cells sorted from blood. Subset meaning: CD45RA+ positively selected.

In DNA, the CDR3 is TGCGCCAGCAACTTAGAAGGTGCTAGCACAGATACGCAGTATTTT. Amino acids: CASNLEGASTDTQYF. The chain joins TRBV5-1 to TRBJ2-3; D is undetermined. Trimming took off 6 bases at V and 0 bases at J, with 14 bases between the two ends. Germline CDR1 reads SGHRS; CDR2 reads YFSETQ. This CDR3 has 15 residues.